Following are 19 T cell receptor beta chains from one sample sequenced in a study of cytomegalovirus exposure and HLA in healthy donors. The PCR employed 60 Vbeta primers together with 13 Jbeta primers. The method was immunoSEQ multiplex PCR; TCRdb's version includes in-frame clones alone and lacks a portion of them. The sample holds 120,000 or so clones; 65% to 75% are singletons and the top ten take 3.5% to 4.5%. The sample comprised PBMCs. The source is a man aged 35 to 55 in good health and CMV-seropositive.

The chain carries TRBV6-1 and TRBJ1-3; 8 nucleotides align to TRBD1. V dropped 8 bases and J dropped 4; count of bases not matched to a gene: 7. CDR1 and CDR2 from the germline V gene are MNHNS and SASEGT. The CDR3 consists of 14 residues. The CDR3 reads CASGMTGDGNTIYF. The CDR3 region has the DNA TGTGCCAGCGGAATGACAGGGGACGGAAACACCATATATTTT.

This clone was seen more than once but under ten times. V gene TRBV9 combines with J gene TRBJ1-3; 10 nucleotides line up with TRBD1. V gave up 2 bases and J gave up 1 base; unmatched junction bases: 3. Germline-derived CDR1 and CDR2 are SGDLS and YYNGEE. The CDR3 sequence is 16 residues long. The CDR3 nucleotides are TGTGCCAGCAGCGTCGGACAGGGGGAATCTGGAAACACCATATATTTT. This encodes CASSVGQGESGNTIYF. The full variable domain, in which reference TRBV9 and TRBJ1-3 provide the parts outside the CDR3, is DSGVTQTPKHLITATGQRVTLRCSPRSGDLSVYWYQQSLDQGLQFLIQYYNGEERAKGNILERFSAQQFPDLHSELNLSSLELGDSALYFCASSVGQGESGNTIYFGEGSWLTVV.

Only a few counts were recorded for this clone. The chain joins TRBV28 to TRBJ1-2; maybe TRBD1 (6 bases). This CDR3 contains 14 residues. Trimming took off 4 bases at V and 6 bases at J, with 15 bases between the two ends. Germline V gene data show CDR1 as MDHEN and CDR2 as SYDVKM. The CDR3 sequence is CASSSSGGRDGYTF. For the CDR3, the DNA is TGTGCCAGCAGTTCCAGCGGGGGGCGGGATGGCTACACCTTC.

This chain uses TRBV11-3 with TRBJ2-2, with TRBD1 matching over 12 bases. Germline loops: CDR1 SGHNT, CDR2 YENEEA. The CDR3 spans 20 residues. V lost 2 bases, J lost 4 bases, and 14 bases stayed unmatched. The CDR3 nucleotides are TGTGCCAGCAGCTTATTCACCGGGGGACAGGGGGCGGGGGGCACCGGGGAGCTGTTTTTT. Encoded protein: CASSLFTGGQGAGGTGELFF.

The chain couples TRBV4-2 to TRBJ2-1, with D perhaps matching TRBD1 (6 bases). From germline, CDR1 is LGHNA and CDR2 YNFKEQ. The CDR3 totals 16 residues. The V end lost 0 bases, the J end lost 7 bases, and 16 bases lay between the germline ends. The CDR3 sequence: CASSQDGGRGGNEQFF. As DNA, the CDR3 is TGTGCCAGCAGCCAAGATGGGGGCCGGGGTGGAAATGAGCAGTTCTTC.

This chain uses TRBV7-3 with TRBJ1-5; D not resolved. The CDR3 spans 13 residues. V lost 6 bases and J lost 4, with 10 bases in between. Germline V gene lookup returns CDR1 SGHTA and CDR2 FQGTGA. CDR3 nucleotide sequence: TGTGCCAGCAGTCAACAGCCGAATCAGCCCCAGCATTTT. Encoded protein: CASSQQPNQPQHF.

The rearrangement uses TRBV11-2 and TRBJ2-7; perhaps TRBD2 as D (5 bases). The V gene lost 4 bases and the J gene lost 3 bases, with 19 bases spanning the gap. Germline lookup yields CDR1 SGHAT and CDR2 FQNNGV. The CDR3 runs to 16 residues. The CDR3 is CASSSLDSRKNYEQYF. The CDR3 DNA reads TGTGCCAGCAGCTCCCTGGACTCCCGAAAAAACTACGAGCAGTACTTC.

The chain employs TRBV5-1 and TRBJ2-5; D might be TRBD1 (6 bases). The V end lost 8 bases, the J end lost 1 base, and 15 bases lay between the germline ends. Germline values: CDR1 SGHRS, CDR2 YFSETQ. The CDR3 sequence is 14 residues long. CDR3 sequence: CASNAGTSQETQYF. Here the CDR3 DNA reads TGCGCCAGTAACGCCGGGACATCCCAAGAGACCCAGTACTTC.

The J gene is TRBJ2-7, the V gene TRBV6-5; D is unresolved. Per the germline V gene, CDR1 is MNHEY and CDR2 is SVGAGI. The CDR3 loop spans 12 amino acids. V shed 5 bases and J shed 7 bases, with 12 bases lying between them. The CDR3: CASSPLFGEQYF. For the CDR3, the DNA is TGTGCCAGCAGTCCTCTTTTCGGGGAGCAGTACTTC.

The rearrangement uses TRBV11-1 and TRBJ2-7; TRBD1 is a possible D gene (5 bases). The germline V and J ends were trimmed by 3 bases and 5 bases, with 23 bases remaining between them. CDR1 and CDR2 (germline): SGHAT, FQDESV (reference sequence). The CDR3 runs 17 residues. CDR3 residues: CASSFLQGGSGRDEQYF. CDR3 nucleotide sequence: TGTGCCAGCAGCTTTCTTCAGGGTGGGTCGGGTCGTGACGAGCAGTACTTC.

The genes are TRBV6-5 and TRBJ2-1; D may be TRBD2 (6 bases). The germline CDR1 and CDR2 sequences are MNHEY and SVGAGI. V lost 2 bases, J lost 3 bases, and 14 bases lay in between. The CDR3 runs to 16 residues. The CDR3 sequence: CASSYLPGAYYNEQFF. The CDR3 DNA follows: TGTGCCAGCAGTTACCTCCCGGGAGCGTACTACAATGAGCAGTTCTTC.

In its sample, this clone was seen once. The V gene is TRBV5-4, the J gene TRBJ2-7; 9 nucleotides line up with TRBD2. CDR1 and CDR2 from the germline V gene are SGHNT and YYREEE (reference sequence). After removal of 4 bases from V and 2 bases from J, the junction contained 4 bases not matched to a gene. The CDR3 loop spans 14 amino acids. The CDR3 here is CASSASSGAYEQYF. As DNA, the CDR3 is TGTGCCAGCAGCGCCTCTAGCGGGGCCTACGAGCAGTACTTC.

The rearrangement joins TRBV2 to TRBJ2-1; TRBD2 might be the D (7 bases). The germline V gene has CDR1 SNHLY and CDR2 FYNNEI. Between the trimmed V and J ends, which lost 10 bases and 0 bases, there was a span of 16 bases. This CDR3 comprises 15 residues. CDR3 in DNA: TGTGCCACCCAAGGGGGGGGGAGCTCCTACAATGAGCAGTTCTTC. Encoded protein: CATQGGGSSYNEQFF.

V and J are TRBV4-1 and TRBJ1-2, with a possible D match to TRBD1 (5 bases). V was clipped by 3 bases and J by 2 bases, with 16 bases between them. Per germline, CDR1 MGHRA and CDR2 YSYEKL. CDR3 length: 16 amino acids. The CDR3, as DNA: TGCGCCAGCAGCCACGCCGACTTACCAGGGAACTATGGCTACACCTTC. This encodes CASSHADLPGNYGYTF.

The V call is TRBV5-1, the J call TRBJ2-2, with 8 bases identical to TRBD2. V gave up 0 bases and J gave up 7 bases; unmatched junction bases: 8. CDR3 length: 16 residues. Per the germline V gene, CDR1 is SGHRS and CDR2 is YFSETQ. This chain's CDR3 is CASSLAGLDFGGELFF. CDR3 in DNA: TGCGCCAGCAGCTTGGCGGGACTAGATTTCGGCGGGGAGCTGTTTTTT.

This clone was counted a few times. The chain joins TRBV25-1 to TRBJ2-1, with TRBD2 matching over 7 bases. This CDR3 contains 16 residues. Germline CDR1 MGHDK, CDR2 SYGVNS. Germline trimming cut 1 base from V and 4 bases from J; bases unmatched to any gene: 7. The CDR3 region has the DNA TGTGCCAGCAGTGAATGGGTTAGCGGGCCATACAATGAGCAGTTCTTC. This sequence encodes CASSEWVSGPYNEQFF.

The rearrangement joins TRBV7-6 to TRBJ2-3; a weak D match, TRBD1 (6 bases). The CDR3 covers 15 residues. Germline assignment: CDR1 SGHVS and CDR2 FNYEAQ. Trimming took off 4 bases at V and 3 bases at J, with 14 bases between the two ends. As DNA, the CDR3 is TGTGCCAGCAGCTCCGAAGGGGGAAGGACAGATACGCAGTATTTT. Translating gives CASSSEGGRTDTQYF.

There are a few counts of this clone. This chain joins TRBV25-1 and TRBJ2-2, with 9 bases identical to TRBD1. Unmatched junction bases numbered 7, after V lost 6 bases and J lost 5 bases. Germline V lookup: CDR1 MGHDK, CDR2 SYGVNS. CDR3 length equals 15 residues. The DNA of the CDR3 is TGTGCCAGCAGCTTAGACAGGGGGGTTACCGGGGAGCTGTTTTTT. Its translation is CASSLDRGVTGELFF.

This clone was detected once. The chain carries TRBV5-6 and TRBJ2-5; the match to TRBD1 covers 8 bases. TRBJ2-7 matches the DNA end more closely, so the J call is doubtful. Germline loops: CDR1 SGHDT, CDR2 YYEEEE. This CDR3 is 17 amino acids long. The CDR3 nucleotides are TGTGCCAGCAGCTTGGATCGCGGGACAGGTCTATTTTACGAGCAGTACTTC. It yields the protein CASSLDRGTGLFYEQYF.